This is a list of T cell receptor beta chains from one sample in a study of beta chain features in type 1 diabetes. The data were produced by immunoSEQ multiplex PCR, yet TCRdb's version contains in-frame clones alone and is incomplete. The sample has about 130,000 clones, nearly 9.5% seen once. The material sequenced was central memory CD4+ T cells from blood. Receptor source: a man younger than 30 in good health. Each CDR3 is given with its conserved first and last residue. A D gene is named only where the DNA matches it firmly. Clone size is shown for a subset of rows, as once, few, many or a class of expanded clone.

v_call	clone_size	d_call	j_call	cdr3_nt	cdr3_aa
TRBV5-1	.	TRBD1	TRBJ2-1	TGCGCCAGCAGCCGGGACAGGGTGGATGAGCAGTTCTTC	CASSRDRVDEQFF
TRBV30	few	.	TRBJ2-1	TGTGCCTGGAGTGTCGGAGGGAACTCCTACAATGAGCAGTTCTTC	CAWSVGGNSYNEQFF
TRBV7-9	few	.	TRBJ1-2	TGTGCCAGCAGCTTAACCGGACACGCCGTTGACGGTGGCTACACCTTC	CASSLTGHAVDGGYTF
TRBV7-9	few	.	TRBJ1-6	TGTGCCAGCAGCCCAGGTTTTAATTCACCCCTCCACTTT	CASSPGFNSPLHF
TRBV9	once	TRBD2	TRBJ2-1	TGTGCCAGCAGCGTAGCACCGGGACTACACAATGAGCAGTTCTTC	CASSVAPGLHNEQFF
TRBV6-6	.	.	TRBJ2-7	TGTGCCAGCAGTCCTAACCGCCTTGCGGCCTCCTACGAGCAGTACTTC	CASSPNRLAASYEQYF
TRBV6-6	many	TRBD1	TRBJ2-3	TGTGCCAGCAGGACGAACGGACAGGGGTCCGATACGCAGTATTTT	CASRTNGQGSDTQYF
TRBV7-2	few	TRBD1	TRBJ2-3	TGTGCCAGCAGTTTTCTAAGGACAGGGACAGATACGCAGTATTTT	CASSFLRTGTDTQYF
TRBV7-2	few	.	TRBJ2-7	TGTGCCAGCAGTACAGGGTCCCCCTACGAGCAGTACTTC	CASSTGSPYEQYF
TRBV5-6	few	.	TRBJ1-2	TGTGCCAGCAGCTTGGGTACGGTTGGCTACACCTTC	CASSLGTVGYTF
TRBV2	few	.	TRBJ2-1	TGTGCCAGCAAAGTAGTTGAGCAGTTCTTC	CASKVVEQFF
TRBV7-2	.	TRBD1	TRBJ1-4	TGTGCCAGCAGCCGAGACCGACAGGGGTTAGCTCGTGTCGAAAAACTGTTTTTT	CASSRDRQGLARVEKLFF
TRBV4-1	.	.	TRBJ1-2	TGCGCCAGCAGCCAAGATCTTGACAGCAACTATGGCTACACCTTC	CASSQDLDSNYGYTF
TRBV27	few	.	TRBJ2-1	TGTGCCAGCAGTGGGACGCCGGGAGCTTACAATGAGCAGTTCTTC	CASSGTPGAYNEQFF
TRBV4-3	.	.	TRBJ1-4	TGCGCCAGCAGCCATCGATTAAACAGGGAGTTACGTGGGCTTGAGGAAAAACTGTTTTTT	CASSHRLNRELRGLEEKLFF
TRBV6-6	.	TRBD2	TRBJ2-7	TGTGCCAGCAGTTTAAGCGGGGGCGACTACGAGCAGTACTTC	CASSLSGGDYEQYF
TRBV19	.	TRBD1	TRBJ1-6	TGTGCCAGTACCCAACGGGGACAGGGGTTTAATTCACCCCTCCACTTT	CASTQRGQGFNSPLHF
TRBV30	.	TRBD1	TRBJ2-3	TGTGCCTGGCACTCCGGGACAGTCCTACACACAGATACGCAGTATTTT	CAWHSGTVLHTDTQYF
TRBV30	many	.	TRBJ1-5	TGTGCCTGGAGTGGAACAAACAGTCACCAGCCCCAGCATTTT	CAWSGTNSHQPQHF
TRBV5-1	few	TRBD2	TRBJ2-1	TGCGCCAGCAGCTTGCGGCGGGGGGACAATGAGCAGTTCTTC	CASSLRRGDNEQFF
TRBV4-2	.	TRBD1	TRBJ1-2	TGTGCCAGCAGCCAAGCCGGGACAGGGTTTGACTATGGCTACACCTTC	CASSQAGTGFDYGYTF
TRBV2	few	.	TRBJ1-2	TGTGCCAGCAGTGAAGAGCAGGGAACCTATGGCTACACCTTC	CASSEEQGTYGYTF
TRBV4-2	many	TRBD2	TRBJ2-3	TGTGCCAGCAGCCAAGTCTCAACGGGGGGAAAAGATACGCAGTATTTT	CASSQVSTGGKDTQYF
TRBV4-3	.	.	TRBJ1-6	TGCGCCAGCAGCCAAGATCCCAGGGTTGATTCACCCCTCCACTTT	CASSQDPRVDSPLHF
TRBV7-9	few	TRBD2	TRBJ2-1	TGTGCCAGCAGCACATCCGGGACTAGCGATGAGCAGTTCTTC	CASSTSGTSDEQFF
TRBV4-2	.	.	TRBJ1-2	TGTGCCAGCAGCCAAGAAGCTAGACAGGACTATGGCTACACCTTC	CASSQEARQDYGYTF
TRBV28	.	TRBD1	TRBJ1-6	TGTGCCAGCAGTTCTTCCGGGACAGGGGGTAGTGGCGGATCGAATTCACCCCTCCACTTT	CASSSSGTGGSGGSNSPLHF
TRBV5-1	many	TRBD1	TRBJ2-5	TGCGCCAGCAGCTTCGGACAGGGAACGGAGACCCAGTACTTC	CASSFGQGTETQYF
TRBV5-5	few	.	TRBJ1-1	TGTGCCAGCAGCTTGGCGTTGAACACTGAAGCTTTCTTT	CASSLALNTEAFF
TRBV7-9	.	TRBD1	TRBJ2-6	TGTGCCAGCAGCACATCAGGGGGCGCTGGGGCCAACGTCCTGACTTTC	CASSTSGGAGANVLTF
TRBV6-1	few	.	TRBJ2-7	TGTGCCAGCAGTCTCTCCCTGACAGCTTACGAGCAGTACTTC	CASSLSLTAYEQYF
TRBV7-2	.	TRBD1	TRBJ2-7	TGTGCCAGCAGCGCTCAAGGGGGCAAATACGAGCAGTACTTC	CASSAQGGKYEQYF
TRBV29-1	few	TRBD1	TRBJ2-5	TGCAGCGTTGGAGGAGGACAGGGGCGAGAGACCCAGTACTTC	CSVGGGQGRETQYF
TRBV7-2	few	.	TRBJ2-5	TGTGCCAGCAGCACTATGGAGACCCAGTACTTC	CASSTMETQYF
TRBV5-1	few	.	TRBJ2-2	TGCGCCAGCAGTCGACAGTCCGACGCGAACACCGGGGAGCTGTTTTTT	CASSRQSDANTGELFF
TRBV6-1	.	TRBD2	TRBJ2-6	TGTGCCAGCAGTGAAAGGGAGGGGAACTCTGGGGCCAACGTCCTGACTTTC	CASSEREGNSGANVLTF
TRBV14	.	.	TRBJ1-3	TGTGCCAGCAGCTTGGGTGTTCAGGGGAGATCGTTCTCTGGAAACACCATATATTTT	CASSLGVQGRSFSGNTIYF
TRBV9	.	.	TRBJ2-1	TGTGCCAGCAGCAAAACGACTAGTGCGACCTCCTACAATGAGCAGTTCTTC	CASSKTTSATSYNEQFF
TRBV7-9	many	.	TRBJ1-4	TGTGCCAGCAGCCCCCCGCGTGGGCCCGAACTGTTTTTT	CASSPPRGPELFF
TRBV6-5	few	.	TRBJ2-7	TGTGCCAGCAGCGACAGGAGCTCCTACGAGCAGTACTTC	CASSDRSSYEQYF